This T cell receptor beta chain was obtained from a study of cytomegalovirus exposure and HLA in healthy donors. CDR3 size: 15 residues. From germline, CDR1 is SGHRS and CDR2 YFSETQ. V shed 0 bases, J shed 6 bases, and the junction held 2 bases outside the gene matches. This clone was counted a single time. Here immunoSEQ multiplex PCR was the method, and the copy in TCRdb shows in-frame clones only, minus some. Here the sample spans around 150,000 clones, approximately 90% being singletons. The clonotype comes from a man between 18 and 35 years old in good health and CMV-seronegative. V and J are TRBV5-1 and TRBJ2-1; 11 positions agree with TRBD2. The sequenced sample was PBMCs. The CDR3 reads CASSLVTSGINEQFF. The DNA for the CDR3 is TGCGCCAGCAGCTTGGTGACTAGCGGGATCAATGAGCAGTTCTTC. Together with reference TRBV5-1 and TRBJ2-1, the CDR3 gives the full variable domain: KAGVTQTPRYLIKTRGQQVTLSCSPISGHRSVSWYQQTPGQGLQFLFEYFSETQRNKGNFPGRFSGRQFSNSRSEMNVSTLELGDSALYLCASSLVTSGINEQFFGPGTRLTVL.